The 22 T cell receptor beta chains listed next were all sequenced from one sample in a study of shared clonotypes between healthy human individuals. Libraries were prepared by immunoSEQ multiplex PCR; TCRdb keeps only in-frame clonotypes and omits some of them. The sample consists of millions of clones, 93% of them appearing once. Naive CD8 cells lacked CD45RO and underwent positive selection for CCR7, leaving out terminally differentiated effector memory CD45RA+ cells. What was sequenced was naive CD8+ T cells from PBMCs. The receptors come from a man aged 18 to 29 in good health. Some clones in this sample may be carry-over from other donors' samples.

The chain is built from TRBV19 and TRBJ2-7; 12 nucleotides match TRBD2. Germline trimming cut 5 bases from V and 5 bases from J; bases unmatched to any gene: 4. The CDR3 sequence is 14 residues long. Germline V lookup: CDR1 LNHDA, CDR2 SQIVND (reference sequence). The CDR3 protein is CASSRTSGAHEQYF. CDR3 in DNA: TGTGCCAGTAGTCGGACTAGCGGGGCCCACGAGCAGTACTTC.

The chain has TRBV11-3 and TRBJ2-1, with a possible D match to TRBD1 (5 bases). From germline, CDR1 is SGHNT and CDR2 YENEEA. The length of the CDR3 is 14 residues. V was shortened by 5 bases and J by 6 bases, with 14 bases between the two germline ends. This CDR3 is CASSQSRERNEQFF. CDR3 nucleotide sequence: TGTGCCAGCAGCCAGAGCAGGGAACGCAATGAGCAGTTCTTC.

The chain is built from TRBV5-1 and TRBJ1-1; the D is unclear. The germline CDR1 and CDR2 sequences are SGHRS and YFSETQ. The CDR3 contains 14 residues. V lost 2 bases, J lost 0 bases, and 8 bases lay in between. The CDR3 DNA reads TGCGCCAGCAGCTTTCCGGGGATGAACACTGAAGCTTTCTTT. Translation gives CASSFPGMNTEAFF.

The V and J genes are TRBV19 and TRBJ2-2, with D unresolved. Germline CDR1 LNHDA, CDR2 SQIVND (reference sequence). V lost 7 bases and J lost 2, with 17 bases in between. The CDR3 is 16 residues long. The CDR3 sequence is CASKDLPVLNTGELFF. The DNA of the CDR3 is TGTGCCAGTAAAGACCTACCGGTCCTAAACACCGGGGAGCTGTTTTTT.

The rearrangement uses TRBV30 and TRBJ1-1; 11 bases are shared with TRBD1. V was pared by 5 bases and J by 4 bases, with 3 bases of the junction left unmatched. Germline values: CDR1 GTSNPN, CDR2 SVGIG (reference sequence). This CDR3 spans 13 amino acids. CDR3 bases: TGTGCCTGGGTCGGGACAGGGGGCACTGAAGCTTTCTTT. It encodes CAWVGTGGTEAFF. Using reference TRBV30 and TRBJ1-1 for the parts outside the CDR3, the full variable domain is SQTIHQWPATLVQPVGSPLSLECTVEGTSNPNLYWYRQAAGRGLQLLFYSVGIGQISSEVPQNLSASRPQDRQFILSSKKLLLSDSGFYLCAWVGTGGTEAFFGQGTRLTVV.

The chain joins TRBV27 to TRBJ2-3, with 7 bases fitting TRBD2. This CDR3 spans 16 amino acids. Germline CDR1 MNHEY, CDR2 SMNVEV (reference sequence). Germline trimming cut 5 bases from V and 2 bases from J; bases unmatched to any gene: 10. CDR3 amino acids: CASSPFPSGYTDTQYF. CDR3 nucleotide sequence: TGTGCCAGCAGTCCATTTCCTAGCGGATACACAGATACGCAGTATTTT.

This clone was found once. As DNA, the CDR3 is TGTGCCAGCAGCTTAGGGCGACTGGCGGGAGTCTCAGATACGCAGTATTTT. It codes for CASSLGRLAGVSDTQYF. V and J are TRBV7-3 and TRBJ2-3; TRBD2 aligns across 7 bases. Trimming at V came to 2 bases and at J to 4 bases, leaving 12 bases not matched to a gene. This CDR3 spans 17 amino acids. CDR1 and CDR2 (germline): SGHTA, FQGTGA.

V usage is TRBV5-1 and J usage is TRBJ2-1; D is unresolved. There are 13 residues in the CDR3. The germline V gene encodes CDR1 SGHRS and CDR2 YFSETQ. V shed 3 bases and J shed 4 bases, with 8 bases lying between them. The DNA of the CDR3 is TGCGCCAGCAGCTCGACCATTTACAATGAGCAGTTCTTC. It is translated as CASSSTIYNEQFF.

The chain uses TRBV9 and TRBJ2-3; the D is unclear. Trimming removed 5 bases from V and 2 bases from J, with 9 bases in between. Looked up from germline, CDR1 is SGDLS and CDR2 is YYNGEE. CDR3 length equals 13 residues. The CDR3 region is CASSGRFTDTQYF. DNA for the CDR3: TGTGCCAGCAGTGGACGTTTCACAGATACGCAGTATTTT. The full variable domain, in which reference TRBV9 and TRBJ2-3 provide the parts outside the CDR3, is DSGVTQTPKHLITATGQRVTLRCSPRSGDLSVYWYQQSLDQGLQFLIQYYNGEERAKGNILERFSAQQFPDLHSELNLSSLELGDSALYFCASSGRFTDTQYFGPGTRLTVL.

The chain recombines TRBV27 with TRBJ2-7, with 8 nucleotides matching TRBD1. The germline gives CDR1 MNHEY, CDR2 SMNVEV (reference sequence). The CDR3 has 15 amino acids. V trimming: 4 bases; J trimming: 3 bases; junction bases outside the gene matches: 8. The CDR3: CASSSEDRAFYEQYF. DNA for the CDR3: TGTGCCAGCAGTTCCGAGGACAGGGCCTTCTACGAGCAGTACTTC.

The chain recombines TRBV11-3 with TRBJ2-7; D perhaps matches TRBD1 (6 bases). The V gene's germline CDR1 is SGHNT and CDR2 YENEEA. The CDR3 is 13 amino acids. The V and J ends lost 1 base and 9 bases respectively, with 13 bases between them. The CDR3 sequence: CASSLGRTARQYF. For the CDR3, the DNA is TGTGCCAGCAGCTTAGGCCGGACAGCGCGGCAGTACTTC.

The V gene is TRBV27, the J gene TRBJ2-3; D ambiguous. The V and J ends lost 3 bases and 6 bases respectively, with 10 bases between them. Germline V lookup: CDR1 MNHEY, CDR2 SMNVEV (reference sequence). The CDR3 totals 13 residues. CDR3: CASSFLVADTQYF. CDR3 in DNA: TGTGCCAGCAGTTTTCTAGTCGCGGATACGCAGTATTTT.

CDR3 sequence reads: CASSYSAESHGYTF. CDR3 in DNA: TGTGCCAGCAGTTACTCGGCCGAGAGCCATGGCTACACCTTC. The chain employs TRBV6-6 and TRBJ1-2, with D uncertain. Trimming left V 0 bases short and J 6 bases short, with 11 bases between. CDR1 and CDR2 (germline): MNHNY, SVGAGI (reference sequence). This CDR3 is built from 14 residues.

The V call is TRBV12-2, the J call TRBJ2-5; the DNA was not compared with TRBD2, the D call given in the table. TRBV12-2 is a listed pseudogene. CDR3 length equals 15 residues. This CDR3 reads CASRLHPRGGETQYF. CDR3 DNA sequence: TGTGCAAGTCGCTTACACCCAAGGGGGGGAGAGACCCAGTACTTC.

About this clone: At one end the junction does not follow the germline gene, possibly because of a read error. The gene calls are TRBV19 and TRBJ1-2, with TRBD1 matching 7 bases. This CDR3 has 13 residues. Per the germline V gene, CDR1 is LNHDA and CDR2 is SQIVND (reference sequence). The CDR3 loop reads CASSIRDSPLYSF. In DNA form, the CDR3 reads TGTGCCAGTAGTATCCGGGACAGCCCTCTTTATTCTTTC.

The genes are TRBV4-3 and TRBJ1-3, with TRBD1 matching 8 bases. Germline V gene lookup returns CDR1 LGHNA and CDR2 YSLEER. V gave up 0 bases and J gave up 2 bases; unmatched junction bases: 3. This CDR3 contains 16 residues. CDR3 sequence (DNA): TGCGCCAGCAGCCAAGACGCCAGGGGGCCTGGAAACACCATATATTTT. Its translation is CASSQDARGPGNTIYF.

CDR3 region: CASSSMTRQGQQYF. CDR3 in DNA: TGTGCCAGCAGCTCCATGACCCGACAGGGACAGCAGTACTTC. V and J are TRBV5-6 and TRBJ2-7; 7 bases fit TRBD1. V trimming: 3 bases; J trimming: 8 bases; junction bases outside the gene matches: 11. Germline lookup yields CDR1 SGHDT and CDR2 YYEEEE. The length of the CDR3 is 14 residues.

This clone appeared once. The chain employs TRBV21-1 and TRBJ1-2; the table assigns TRBD1, which was not confirmed against the DNA. TRBV21-1 is described as a pseudogene. The CDR3 is 13 amino acids. CDR3 residues: CASSKDGQRGYTF. CDR3 bases: TGTGCCAGCAGCAAAGATGGACAGAGGGGCTACACCTTC.

The chain has TRBV27 and TRBJ1-5; tentatively, D is TRBD1 (6 bases). The CDR3 consists of 14 residues. The germline V and J ends were trimmed by 8 bases and 6 bases, with 17 bases remaining between them. Germline CDR1 and CDR2: MNHEY and SMNVEV (reference sequence). The CDR3 loop reads CASSAGGRIQPQHF. CDR3 sequence (DNA): TGTGCCAGCTCGGCCGGGGGGCGCATTCAGCCCCAGCATTTT.

The chain employs TRBV10-3 and TRBJ1-1; the D gene is possibly TRBD1 (5 bases). The CDR3 is 15 residues long. V lost 7 bases and J 3 bases, leaving 18 bases between the germline ends. CDR1 is ENHRY and CDR2 is SYGVKD in the germline V gene. The CDR3 DNA reads TGTGCCATCAATCCGACAGATGAGGGTGACACTGAAGCTTTCTTT. It encodes CAINPTDEGDTEAFF.

Comment on this clone: Other DNA sequences from this sample encode an identical CDR3 as well. The V call is TRBV19, the J call TRBJ2-7; 11 nucleotides match TRBD1. The ends lost 3 bases at V and 5 bases at J; junction bases unmatched: 3. The CDR3 is 14 amino acids. Germline values: CDR1 LNHDA, CDR2 SQIVND (reference sequence). Here the CDR3 reads CASSIGTGGNEQYF. In DNA, the CDR3 is TGTGCCAGTAGTATCGGGACAGGGGGAAACGAGCAGTACTTC.

To note about this clone: The sample carries other DNA sequences with the same CDR3. The rearrangement links TRBV11-2 to TRBJ2-7; no definite D call. V dropped 1 base and J dropped 1 base, with 5 bases sitting between them. Germline V CDR1 and CDR2: SGHAT, FQNNGV. The CDR3 spans 13 residues. CDR3 DNA: TGTGCCAGCAGCTTAGGTGTATCCTACGAGCAGTACTTC. Translation gives CASSLGVSYEQYF. Full variable domain (rest looked up from reference TRBV11-2 and TRBJ2-7): EAGVAQSPRYKIIEKRQSVAFWCNPISGHATLYWYQQILGQGPKLLIQFQNNGVVDDSQLPKDRFSAERLKGVDSTLKIQPAKLEDSAVYLCASSLGVSYEQYFGPGTRLTVT.